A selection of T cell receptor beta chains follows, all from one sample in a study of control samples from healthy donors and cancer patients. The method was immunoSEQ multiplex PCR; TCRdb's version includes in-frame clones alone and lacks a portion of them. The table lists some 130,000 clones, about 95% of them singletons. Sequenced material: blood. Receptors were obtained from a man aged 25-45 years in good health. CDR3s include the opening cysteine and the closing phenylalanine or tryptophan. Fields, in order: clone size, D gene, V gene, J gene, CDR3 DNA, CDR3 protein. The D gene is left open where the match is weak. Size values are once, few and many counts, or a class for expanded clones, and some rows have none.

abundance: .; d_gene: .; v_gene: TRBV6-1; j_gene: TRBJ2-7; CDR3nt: TGTGCCAGCAGTGAAAGGGACTCCCCCTACGAGCAGTACTTC; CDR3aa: CASSERDSPYEQYF
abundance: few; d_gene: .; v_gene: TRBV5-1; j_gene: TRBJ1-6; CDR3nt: TGCGCCAGCAGCTTGGACCAGGGTTTTCATTCACCCCTCCACTTT; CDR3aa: CASSLDQGFHSPLHF
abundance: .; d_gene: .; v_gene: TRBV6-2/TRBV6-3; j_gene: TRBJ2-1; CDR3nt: TGTGCCAGCAGTTACCTCCGTTACAATGAGCAGTTCTTC; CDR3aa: CASSYLRYNEQFF
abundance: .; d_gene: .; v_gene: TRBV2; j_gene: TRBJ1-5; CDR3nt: TGTGCCAGCAGTGACACGGGTTATAGCAATCAGCCCCAGCATTTT; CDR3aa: CASSDTGYSNQPQHF
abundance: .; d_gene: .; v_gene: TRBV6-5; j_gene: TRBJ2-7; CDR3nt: TGTGCCAGCAGTTACCTGACAACTTCCCCCTCCTACGAGCAGTACTTC; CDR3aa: CASSYLTTSPSYEQYF
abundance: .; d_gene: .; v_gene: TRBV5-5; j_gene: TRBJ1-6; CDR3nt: TGTGCCAGCAGCTTGGAGCCCGGTCGGCCATCCCTCCACTTT; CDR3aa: CASSLEPGRPSLHF
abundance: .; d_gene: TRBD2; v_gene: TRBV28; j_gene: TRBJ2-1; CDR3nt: TGTGCCAGCAACCCTTCTACTAGCGGGAACAATGAGCAGTTCTTC; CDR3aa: CASNPSTSGNNEQFF
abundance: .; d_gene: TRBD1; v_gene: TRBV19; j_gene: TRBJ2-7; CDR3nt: TGTGCCAGTAGTATGACCGGGACAGGGCGAAGCGAGCAGTACTTC; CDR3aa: CASSMTGTGRSEQYF
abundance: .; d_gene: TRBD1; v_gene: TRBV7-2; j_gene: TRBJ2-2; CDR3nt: TGTGCCAGCAGCTCGGGACAGCACACCGGGGAGCTGTTTTTT; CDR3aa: CASSSGQHTGELFF
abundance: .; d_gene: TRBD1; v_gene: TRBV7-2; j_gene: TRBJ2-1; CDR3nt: TGTGCCAGCAGCTTTACGGGGACAGTCTACAATGAGCAGTTCTTC; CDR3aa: CASSFTGTVYNEQFF
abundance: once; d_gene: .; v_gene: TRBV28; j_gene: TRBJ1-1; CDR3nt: TGTGCCAGCAGCACACCCAACACTGAAGCTTTCTTT; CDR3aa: CASSTPNTEAFF
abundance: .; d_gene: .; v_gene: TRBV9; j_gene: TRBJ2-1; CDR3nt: TGTGCCAGCAGCGTAGGATTGCGAAAAAGCTCCTACAATGAGCAGTTCTTC; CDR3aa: CASSVGLRKSSYNEQFF
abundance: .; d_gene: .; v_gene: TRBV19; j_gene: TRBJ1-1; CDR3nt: TGTGCCAGTAGTCCGGCGGGGAACACTGAAGCTTTCTTT; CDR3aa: CASSPAGNTEAFF
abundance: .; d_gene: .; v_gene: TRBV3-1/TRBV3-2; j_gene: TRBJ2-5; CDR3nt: TGTGCCAGCAGCCAAGAAAATAGGGACCAACTGAGGGTTAAAGAGACCCAGTACTTC; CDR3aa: CASSQENRDQLRVKETQYF
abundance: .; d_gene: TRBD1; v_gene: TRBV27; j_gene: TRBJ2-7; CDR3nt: TGTGCCAGCAGTTTTGGGACAGGAGCCTACGAGCAGTACTTC; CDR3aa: CASSFGTGAYEQYF
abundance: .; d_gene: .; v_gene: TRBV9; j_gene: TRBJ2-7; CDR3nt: TGTGCCAGCAGCCCCATAGGGGGAAAAGTGTACGAGCAGTACTTC; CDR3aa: CASSPIGGKVYEQYF
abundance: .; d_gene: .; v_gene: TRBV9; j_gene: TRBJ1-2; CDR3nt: TGTGCCAGCAGCTCCCAGGTGCATGTAAGCTATGGCTACACCTTC; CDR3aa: CASSSQVHVSYGYTF